The 12 T cell receptor beta chains given below trace back to one sample, sequenced in a study of cytomegalovirus exposure and HLA in healthy donors. Both 60 Vbeta primers and 13 Jbeta primers went into the PCR. Here immunoSEQ multiplex PCR was the method, and the copy in TCRdb shows in-frame clones only, minus some. The table lists approximately 70,000 clones, approximately 75% of them singletons. The sample comprised PBMCs. The source is a woman between 40 and 50 years old in good health and CMV-seropositive.

The rearrangement joins TRBV18 to TRBJ1-3, with D possibly matching TRBD1 (6 bases). CDR1 is KGHSH and CDR2 is LQKENI in the germline V gene. The CDR3 extends over 15 amino acids. V was trimmed by 5 bases and J by 0 bases, leaving 11 bases between them. Here the CDR3 DNA reads TGTGCCAGCTCATCCCGGACAGCCTCTGGAAACACCATATATTTT. As protein: CASSSRTASGNTIYF.

The chain carries TRBV15 and TRBJ1-4; D uncertain. With 0 bases removed from V and 8 bases from J, the gap between germline ends came to 13 bases. The germline V gene has CDR1 LNHNV and CDR2 YYDKDF (reference sequence). This CDR3 spans 15 amino acids. The CDR3 DNA reads TGTGCCACCAGCAGAGATAAGGAGTCCGGGGAAAAACTGTTTTTT. Translated: CATSRDKESGEKLFF. The complete variable domain, with remaining parts taken from reference TRBV15 and TRBJ1-4, reads DAMVIQNPRYQVTQFGKPVTLSCSQTLNHNVMYWYQQKSSQAPKLLFHYYDKDFNNEADTPDNFQSRRPNTSFCFLDIRSPGLGDTAMYLCATSRDKESGEKLFFGSGTQLSVL.

This chain joins TRBV6-5 and TRBJ2-5; D gene unclear. The CDR3 consists of 13 residues. Germline-derived CDR1 and CDR2 are MNHEY and SVGAGI. Trimming took 0 bases from V and 2 from J, leaving 4 bases between them. The CDR3 sequence: CASSYSIQETQYF. In DNA, the CDR3 is TGTGCCAGCAGTTACTCTATACAAGAGACCCAGTACTTC.

J is TRBJ1-2 and V is TRBV29-1; 8 bases align to TRBD1. Per germline, CDR1 SQVTM and CDR2 ANQGSEA. The CDR3 covers 14 residues. With V trimmed by 6 bases and J by 4 bases, 10 bases remained unmatched. CDR3 DNA: TGCAGCGTGGAGTGGGGACAGGCTATCTATGGCTACACCTTC. It translates to CSVEWGQAIYGYTF.

V and J are TRBV5-6 and TRBJ2-7; 7 bases map to TRBD1. J lost 5 bases, V lost 0 bases, and 5 bases had no gene match. Per germline, CDR1 SGHDT and CDR2 YYEEEE. The CDR3 totals 14 residues. The CDR3 reads CASSLETGTHEQYF. Written as DNA, the CDR3 is TGTGCCAGCAGCTTGGAGACAGGGACCCACGAGCAGTACTTC. Drawing the rest from reference TRBV5-6 and TRBJ2-7, the complete variable domain is DAGVTQSPTHLIKTRGQQVTLRCSPKSGHDTVSWYQQALGQGPQFIFQYYEEEERQRGNFPDRFSGHQFPNYSSELNVNALLLGDSALYLCASSLETGTHEQYFGPGTRLTVT.

The V gene is TRBV7-2, the J gene TRBJ2-1, with 12 bases lining up with TRBD2. This CDR3 spans 15 amino acids. Looked up from germline, CDR1 is SGHTA and CDR2 is FQGNSA. V lost 11 bases, J lost 4 bases, and 9 bases stayed unmatched. The CDR3 reads CAEIGLAGSYNEQFF. As DNA, the CDR3 is TGTGCCGAAATTGGACTAGCGGGGTCATACAATGAGCAGTTCTTC. Using reference TRBV7-2 and TRBJ2-1 for the parts outside the CDR3, the full variable domain is GAGVSQSPSNKVTEKGKDVELRCDPISGHTALYWYRQSLGQGLEFLIYFQGNSAPDKSGLPSDRFSAERTGGSVSTLTIQRTQQEDSAVYLCAEIGLAGSYNEQFFGPGTRLTVL.

V and J are TRBV14 and TRBJ1-1, with 7 bases matching TRBD1. Germline V gene lookup returns CDR1 SGHDN and CDR2 FVKESK. This CDR3 is built from 12 residues. V shed 2 bases and J 10 bases; nucleotides not matched to a gene: 4. CDR3 loop: CASSQSRGRAFF. The CDR3 DNA sequence: TGTGCCAGCAGCCAATCAAGGGGGCGAGCTTTCTTT.

The chain carries TRBV20-1 and TRBJ1-1, with a tentative D call TRBD1 (6 bases). CDR3 length: 11 residues. Germline V gives CDR1 DFQATT, CDR2 SNEGSKA (reference sequence). Here the CDR3 reads CSAMGATEAFF. As DNA, the CDR3 is TGCAGCGCCATGGGGGCCACTGAAGCTTTCTTT.

This clone was observed a handful of times. The chain uses TRBV7-8 and TRBJ2-5; possibly TRBD2 for D (5 bases). V was shortened by 1 base and J by 5 bases, with 8 bases between the two germline ends. Germline V gene data show CDR1 as SGHVS and CDR2 as FQNEAQ. The CDR3 extends over 13 amino acids. The CDR3 DNA sequence: TGTGCCAGCAGCTTAGGGACTTGGGAGACCCAGTACTTC. It encodes CASSLGTWETQYF.

The chain links TRBV5-8 to TRBJ2-1; TRBD2 matches 10 bases. In germline, CDR1 is SGHTS, CDR2 YDEGEE. The CDR3 is 16 amino acids. The V and J ends lost 3 bases and 5 bases, in that order; junction bases with no gene match: 8. The CDR3 sequence is CASSSFPSGGNNEQFF. CDR3 sequence (DNA): TGTGCCAGCAGCTCGTTCCCTAGCGGGGGAAACAATGAGCAGTTCTTC.

The rearrangement uses TRBV6-5 and TRBJ2-7; 8 positions agree with TRBD2. In germline, CDR1 is MNHEY, CDR2 SVGAGI. The CDR3 consists of 13 residues. V lost 10 bases to trimming and J lost 1 base; unmatched junction nucleotides: 6. Here the CDR3 reads CATKRGRSYEQYF. The CDR3 DNA is TGTGCCACCAAGCGGGGGCGTTCCTACGAGCAGTACTTC.

This clone was seen a single time. The chain links TRBV6-1 to TRBJ2-5; 9 positions match TRBD1. CDR3 length equals 15 residues. Germline V gene lookup returns CDR1 MNHNS and CDR2 SASEGT. V gave up 4 bases and J gave up 4 bases; unmatched junction bases: 7. The DNA for the CDR3 is TGTGCCAGCAGTGTCGGGACAGGGTCGGGAGAGACCCAGTACTTC. Translated, it gives CASSVGTGSGETQYF.